Shown below are 20 T cell receptor beta chains from a single sample sequenced in a study of shared clonotypes between healthy human individuals. TCRdb's copy holds only in-frame clones and misses some; the assay was immunoSEQ multiplex PCR. The table includes about 380,000 clones, 96% detected once. The specimen sequenced was memory CD8+ T cells sorted from blood. Subset: CD45RO+ cells pooled with CCR7-negative TemRA cells. Receptors originate from a young man in good health.

The J gene is TRBJ1-5, the V gene TRBV9; D unresolved. CDR1 and CDR2 (germline): SGDLS, YYNGEE. V lost 1 base and J 6 bases, leaving 11 bases between the germline ends. The CDR3 contains 14 residues. Here the CDR3 DNA reads TGTGCCAGCAGCGTAACTGGGGATGGTCAGCCCCAGCATTTT. This translates into CASSVTGDGQPQHF.

The V gene is TRBV2, the J gene TRBJ2-3; the D gene is possibly TRBD2 (5 bases). Per germline, CDR1 SNHLY and CDR2 FYNNEI. Trimming cost V 3 bases and J 0 bases, with 7 bases left between them. The length of the CDR3 is 14 residues. CDR3 sequence (DNA): TGTGCCAGCAGTGATAAGCGGAGCACAGATACGCAGTATTTT. This codes for CASSDKRSTDTQYF.

The chain employs TRBV5-1 and TRBJ2-2, with D tentatively TRBD2 (6 bases). The germline CDR1 and CDR2 sequences are SGHRS and YFSETQ. V was pared by 7 bases and J by 1 base, with 11 bases between. This CDR3 has 14 residues. The CDR3 sequence: CASLSGENTGELFF. CDR3 nucleotide sequence: TGCGCCAGCTTATCGGGAGAGAACACCGGGGAGCTGTTTTTT.

The V call is TRBV5-6, the J call TRBJ2-5, with 7 bases identical to TRBD2. The V gene's germline CDR1 is SGHDT and CDR2 YYEEEE. The J segment lost 2 bases and the V segment lost 0 bases, leaving 4 bases of the junction unmatched. The CDR3 sequence is 15 residues long. The CDR3 region is CASSLVWGLQETQYF. The CDR3, as DNA: TGTGCCAGCAGCTTGGTCTGGGGACTACAAGAGACCCAGTACTTC.

Details on this clone: In the same sample, other DNA sequences code for this CDR3. J is TRBJ1-1 and V is TRBV20-1, with D unresolved. The CDR3 is 11 amino acids. V was clipped by 1 base and J by 0 bases, with 0 bases between them. Germline V gene data show CDR1 as DFQATT and CDR2 as SNEGSKA (reference sequence). Here the CDR3 DNA reads TGCAGTGCTAGAGTGAACACTGAAGCTTTCTTT. This gives the protein CSARVNTEAFF.

The chain carries TRBV7-2 and TRBJ2-7; D is undetermined. The CDR3 spans 14 residues. Trimming shortened V by 1 base and J by 0 bases, and 7 bases separated the two germline ends. In germline, CDR1 is SGHTA, CDR2 FQGNSA. In nucleotides, the CDR3 is TGTGCCAGCAGCTTAGTCTATAGCTCCTACGAGCAGTACTTC. Its protein product is CASSLVYSSYEQYF.

Note on this clone: Other DNA sequences in this specimen translate into the identical CDR3. This chain joins TRBV28 and TRBJ2-7, with 11 bases aligning to TRBD2. CDR3 length: 14 residues. V shed 6 bases, J shed 1 base, and the junction held 2 bases outside the gene matches. The germline V gene encodes CDR1 MDHEN and CDR2 SYDVKM. The CDR3 region has the DNA TGTGCCAGCAGCCGGACTAGCGGGTCCTACGAGCAGTACTTC. This encodes CASSRTSGSYEQYF.

The J gene is TRBJ2-5, the V gene TRBV5-8, with unresolved D. Trimming cost V 5 bases and J 5 bases, with 4 bases left between them. Germline-derived CDR1 and CDR2 are SGHTS and YDEGEE. The CDR3 has 10 residues. This chain's CDR3 is CASRMETQYF. The CDR3 region has the DNA TGTGCCAGCAGGATGGAGACCCAGTACTTC.

The chain carries TRBV27 and TRBJ2-5; D is uncertain. The CDR3 extends over 16 amino acids. Germline values: CDR1 MNHEY, CDR2 SMNVEV (reference sequence). Trimming cost V 0 bases and J 5 bases, with 16 bases left between them. DNA for the CDR3: TGTGCCAGCAGTTTATCGAGGTTAGGGATCGGGGAGACCCAGTACTTC. Translated, it gives CASSLSRLGIGETQYF.

CDR3 sequence: CASSLRTDTQYF. The CDR3 coding sequence is TGTGCCAGCAGCCTGCGAACAGATACGCAGTATTTT. The genes are TRBV7-9 and TRBJ2-3; D not resolved. Germline values: CDR1 SEHNR, CDR2 FQNEAQ (reference sequence). The CDR3 has 12 amino acids. V dropped 5 bases and J dropped 3 bases, with 6 bases sitting between them.

The CDR3 DNA sequence: TGTGCCAGCAGCTACAATACCGGGACTAGCGACGAGCAGTACTTC. This translates into CASSYNTGTSDEQYF. The V gene is TRBV28, the J gene TRBJ2-7; 10 bases agree with TRBD2. The germline V gene encodes CDR1 MDHEN and CDR2 SYDVKM. J lost 5 bases, V lost 6 bases, and 10 bases had no gene match. The CDR3 runs 15 residues.

The J gene is TRBJ1-6, the V gene TRBV2, with 7 bases fitting TRBD1. V lost 3 bases, J lost 8 bases, and 7 bases stayed unmatched. CDR1 SNHLY and CDR2 FYNNEI come from the germline V gene. The CDR3 contains 15 residues. CDR3 protein: CASSDFGTEDSPLHF. The CDR3 coding sequence is TGTGCCAGCAGTGATTTTGGGACAGAGGATTCACCCCTCCACTTT.

The chain joins TRBV7-2 to TRBJ2-4, with TRBD2 as a possible D gene (7 bases). The V gene's germline CDR1 is SGHTA and CDR2 FQGNSA. V gave up 4 bases and J gave up 0 bases, with 13 bases separating them. CDR3 length: 16 residues. Here the CDR3 DNA reads TGTGCCAGCAGCTGGGCGGGGGCCGTAGCCAAAAACATTCAGTACTTC. Translated, it gives CASSWAGAVAKNIQYF.

The chain recombines TRBV19 with TRBJ2-2, with 7 bases identical to TRBD2. Losses at the gene ends were 10 bases for V and 5 bases for J; bases not matched to a gene: 13. The CDR3 has 15 residues. CDR1 and CDR2 from the germline V gene are LNHDA and SQIVND (reference sequence). CDR3 loop: CATTAGRARTGELFF. In nucleotides, the CDR3 is TGTGCCACCACGGCGGGGAGGGCCCGGACCGGGGAGCTGTTTTTT.

In DNA form, the CDR3 reads TGCGCCAGCAGCCAAGATTCCGTTCAGAGGTTTAGTGAGACCCAGTACTTC. Translating it yields CASSQDSVQRFSETQYF. This chain links TRBV4-1 with TRBJ2-5; D is uncertain. Trimming stripped 0 bases from V and 5 bases from J, with 19 bases between. The germline gives CDR1 MGHRA, CDR2 YSYEKL. The CDR3 totals 17 residues.

The chain couples TRBV7-2 to TRBJ2-3, with D possibly matching TRBD1 (5 bases). Germline V gene lookup returns CDR1 SGHTA and CDR2 FQGNSA. V lost 5 bases, J lost 2 bases, and 14 bases lay in between. This CDR3 has 15 residues. CDR3 DNA sequence: TGTGCCAGCAGCCCCGTGGGGCGATCCACAGATACGCAGTATTTT. It translates to CASSPVGRSTDTQYF.

This sequence joins TRBV7-8 and TRBJ1-2; D might be TRBD1 (6 bases). Germline values: CDR1 SGHVS, CDR2 FQNEAQ. The CDR3 has 15 residues. The germline V and J ends were trimmed by 1 base and 6 bases, with 15 bases remaining between them. In DNA, the CDR3 is TGTGCCAGCAGCTTAGAAAGGGTCAGGGGAAATGGCTACACCTTC. Translating it yields CASSLERVRGNGYTF.

The chain uses TRBV7-3 and TRBJ2-1; D is undetermined. The CDR3 length is 13 residues. From germline, CDR1 is SGHTA and CDR2 FQGTGA. Trimming cost V 5 bases and J 7 bases, with 12 bases left between them. This CDR3 is CASSQDSRNEQFF. CDR3 sequence (DNA): TGTGCCAGCAGCCAAGATAGTAGGAATGAGCAGTTCTTC.

The V and J genes are TRBV28 and TRBJ2-7; D is unclear. Germline-derived CDR1 and CDR2 are MDHEN and SYDVKM. Between the trimmed V and J ends, which lost 3 bases and 2 bases, there was a span of 11 bases. The CDR3 has 14 amino acids. The DNA of the CDR3 is TGTGCCAGCAGTTTGGAACTTCTCACCTACGAGCAGTACTTC. It yields the protein CASSLELLTYEQYF.

The J gene is TRBJ2-1, the V gene TRBV19; 9 bases map to TRBD2. Germline CDR1 LNHDA, CDR2 SQIVND (reference sequence). The CDR3 totals 16 residues. V was pared by 4 bases and J by 2 bases, with 6 bases of the junction left unmatched. DNA of the CDR3: TGTGCCAGTAGTAAGTGGCGGGAGGGTCCCTACAATGAGCAGTTCTTC. Its translation is CASSKWREGPYNEQFF. Complete variable domain (other parts from reference TRBV19 and TRBJ2-1): DGGITQSPKYLFRKEGQNVTLSCEQNLNHDAMYWYRQDPGQGLRLIYYSQIVNDFQKGDIAEGYSVSREKKESFPLTVTSAQKNPTAFYLCASSKWREGPYNEQFFGPGTRLTVL.